Listed below are T cell receptor beta chains from one sample, sequenced in a study of blood T cells in healthy people across ages. TCRdb ran MiXCR on the 5' RACE reads and lists one entry per CDR3 protein. There are over 550,000 distinct CDR3 sequences in the sample; roughly 31% occur only once, and approximately 14% lies in the top ten. Specimen: blood. These receptors originate from a woman over 75 in good health. CDR3s include the opening cysteine and the closing phenylalanine or tryptophan. Fields, in order: clone size, CDR3 length, V gene, J gene, D gene, CDR3 protein, CDR3 DNA. The D gene is left open where the match is weak. Size is stated for part of the rows, as once, few or many counts, or as a class when the clone is expanded.

many	12	TRBV30	TRBJ2-7	NA	CAWSHKGWEQYF	TGTGCCTGGAGCCATAAGGGTTGGGAGCAGTACTTC
many	15	TRBV4-1	TRBJ2-3	NA	CASSQREMSTDTQYF	TGCGCCAGCAGCCAAAGGGAGATGAGCACAGATACGCAGTATTTT
NA	16	TRBV7-9	TRBJ2-3	TRBD1	CASITTWTGNTDTQYF	TGTGCCAGCATCACTACCTGGACAGGGAACACAGATACGCAGTATTTT
few	15	TRBV7-7	TRBJ2-5	NA	CASSLGGGGLNEQYF	TGTGCCAGCAGCTTAGGGGGGGGCGGCCTCAATGAGCAGTACTTC
many	13	TRBV12-3/TRBV12-4	TRBJ2-5	NA	CASSFDSGETQYF	TGTGCCAGCAGTTTTGATTCGGGAGAGACCCAGTACTTC
NA	13	TRBV20-1	TRBJ1-4	NA	CSARVFLREKLFF	TGCAGTGCTAGAGTGTTCCTTCGGGAAAAACTGTTTTTT
few	18	TRBV7-2	TRBJ2-2	TRBD1	CASSLSALDRGNTGELFF	TGTGCCAGCAGCCTTTCTGCCCTGGACAGGGGGAACACCGGGGAGCTGTTTTTT
many	15	TRBV6-2/TRBV6-3	TRBJ2-7	NA	CASSPFWTASYEQYF	TGTGCCAGCAGTCCCTTTTGGACTGCCTCCTACGAGCAGTACTTC
NA	16	TRBV4-3	TRBJ2-2	TRBD1	CASSQFQGQGTGELFF	TGCGCCAGCAGCCAATTCCAGGGACAGGGCACCGGGGAGCTGTTTTTT
many	17	TRBV7-6	TRBJ1-2	NA	CASSLVSGGSFNYGYTF	TGTGCCAGCAGCTTAGTATCGGGCGGATCATTTAACTATGGCTACACCTTC
few	14	TRBV3-1	TRBJ1-6	NA	CASSQQPKNSPLHF	TGTGCCAGCAGCCAACAACCTAAGAATTCACCCCTCCACTTT
NA	15	TRBV9	TRBJ2-2	NA	CASSHERSNTGELFF	TGTGCCAGCAGCCACGAACGGTCGAACACCGGGGAGCTGTTTTTT
many	12	TRBV5-8	TRBJ2-1	TRBD2	CASSLAGGSQFF	TGTGCCAGCAGCTTGGCCGGGGGGTCGCAGTTCTTC
many	17	TRBV9	TRBJ1-2	TRBD1	CASSVAYFPGQGDGYTF	TGTGCCAGCAGCGTAGCTTATTTCCCGGGACAGGGTGATGGCTACACCTTC
NA	16	TRBV2	TRBJ2-4	NA	CASGWRKGSGKDIQYF	TGTGCCAGCGGATGGAGGAAAGGGTCAGGCAAAGACATTCAGTACTTC
few	13	TRBV10-3	TRBJ1-5	NA	CAISESTRQPQHF	TGTGCCATCAGTGAGTCGACAAGGCAGCCCCAGCATTTT
many	14	TRBV10-3	TRBJ2-1	NA	CAIREDRLYNEQFF	TGTGCCATCAGGGAAGACAGATTATACAATGAGCAGTTCTTC
NA	17	TRBV29-1	TRBJ2-5	TRBD1	CSVLSPPGTGGSETQYF	TGCAGCGTCCTCTCCCCTCCCGGGACAGGGGGTTCTGAGACCCAGTACTTC
many	17	TRBV20-1	TRBJ2-3	TRBD2	CSARGGLAGLRTDTQYF	TGCAGTGCTAGAGGGGGACTAGCGGGACTTCGCACAGATACGCAGTATTTT
many	16	TRBV29-1	TRBJ1-1	NA	CSVEESRGLANTEAFF	TGCAGCGTTGAAGAAAGTAGGGGTTTGGCGAACACTGAAGCTTTCTTT
few	13	TRBV6-1	TRBJ1-1	NA	CASRRRAIPEAFF	TGTGCCAGCAGGAGGAGGGCGATACCTGAAGCTTTCTTT
many	14	TRBV15	TRBJ1-5	NA	CATSSQGSNQPQHF	TGTGCCACCAGCAGTCAGGGGTCAAATCAGCCCCAGCATTTT
NA	17	TRBV13	TRBJ2-5	TRBD1	CASSPIGTGEGRETQYF	TGTGCCAGCAGCCCAATTGGGACAGGCGAGGGCCGAGAGACCCAGTACTTC
many	14	TRBV7-2	TRBJ2-4	NA	CASREGASKNIQYF	TGTGCCAGCAGGGAGGGGGCGTCCAAAAACATTCAGTACTTC
many	12	TRBV20-1	TRBJ1-2	TRBD1	CSATQGGYGYTF	TGCAGTGCTACTCAGGGGGGCTATGGCTACACCTTC
many	16	TRBV7-2	TRBJ2-1	TRBD1	CASSLGGTGSRDEQFF	TGTGCCAGCAGCTTAGGGGGGACAGGGAGCAGGGATGAGCAGTTCTTC
many	14	TRBV6-5	TRBJ2-5	TRBD2	CASSRGVRGETQYF	TGTGCCAGCAGTCGGGGGGTACGGGGGGAGACCCAGTACTTC
few	13	TRBV6-2/TRBV6-3	TRBJ1-3	NA	CASSSGVGNTIYF	TGTGCCAGCAGTTCCGGGGTCGGAAACACCATATATTTT
NA	16	TRBV11-3	TRBJ2-1	NA	CASSYEQGGFYNEQFF	TGTGCCAGCAGCTACGAACAGGGAGGGTTCTACAATGAGCAGTTCTTC
many	16	TRBV7-2	TRBJ2-3	NA	CASSPLDRSSTDTQYF	TGTGCCAGCAGCCCCCTCGATCGATCTAGCACAGATACGCAGTATTTT
many	15	TRBV4-2	TRBJ2-2	NA	CASSQGELDTGELFF	TGTGCCAGCAGCCAAGGGGAGTTGGATACCGGGGAGCTGTTTTTT
NA	16	TRBV6-6	TRBJ1-2	TRBD1	CASSYPRDRITYGYTF	TGTGCCAGCAGTTACCCAAGGGACAGGATAACCTATGGCTACACCTTC
NA	14	TRBV6-2/TRBV6-3	TRBJ2-1	NA	CASALYRDNNEQFF	TGTGCCAGCGCACTCTACCGGGACAACAATGAGCAGTTCTTC
NA	13	TRBV25-1	TRBJ2-1	TRBD1	CTSSPRQGYEQFF	TGTACCAGCAGTCCGCGACAGGGTTACGAGCAGTTCTTC
many	15	TRBV2	TRBJ2-5	TRBD1	CASSDPGQIKETQYF	TGTGCCAGCAGTGACCCGGGACAGATAAAAGAGACCCAGTACTTC
NA	16	TRBV3-1	TRBJ1-6	TRBD1	CASSPRDRRYNSPLHF	TGTGCCAGCAGCCCCCGGGACAGGAGATATAATTCACCCCTCCACTTT
many	16	TRBV7-9	TRBJ2-5	TRBD2	CASSRLAGAGGETQYF	TGTGCCAGCAGCCGCCTAGCGGGGGCCGGGGGAGAGACCCAGTACTTC
many	15	TRBV28	TRBJ1-4	NA	CASSFPKAGGEKLFF	TGTGCCAGCAGTTTCCCGAAGGCGGGGGGTGAAAAACTGTTTTTT
NA	15	TRBV12-3/TRBV12-4	TRBJ1-3	NA	CASSVTAISGNTIYF	TGTGCCAGCAGCGTCACAGCAATCTCTGGAAACACCATATATTTT
NA	14	TRBV20-1	TRBJ2-7	TRBD1	CSAVPGTGTYEQYF	TGCAGTGCTGTACCCGGGACAGGTACTTACGAGCAGTACTTC